This section outlines one TCR beta chain sequence together with its context. The antigen remains unidentified. In the PCR, 60 Vbeta and 13 Jbeta primers were used. Repertoires were generated with immunoSEQ multiplex PCR, while TCRdb's copy carries only in-frame clones and drops some. The sample holds 60,000 to 75,000 clones. The CDR3 loop spans 16 amino acids. CDR1 is MNHEY and CDR2 is SVGAGI in the germline V gene. Trimming removed 4 bases from V and 2 bases from J; junction bases left unmatched: 11. The record originates from a study of cytomegalovirus exposure and HLA in healthy donors. General study points: Follow-up analysis later connected one missense variant in DCLRE1C with trimming of TCR beta V- and J-genes.

This sequence joins TRBV6-5 and TRBJ2-7, with 7 bases matching TRBD1. Input material: PBMCs. The receptor's source is a female donor in good health and CMV-seropositive. CDR3 nucleotide sequence: TGTGCCAGCAGTTCCCGAAGGGACAGTAGCGCCTACGAGCAGTACTTC. Translated, it gives CASSSRRDSSAYEQYF.